The 21 T cell receptor beta chains reported below all come from one sample, sequenced in a study of CD8 T cells in Susac syndrome. Reverse transcription of about 0.5 to 1 ug RNA used random hexamers. TCRdb reprocessed the immunoSEQ multiplex PCR reads via MiXCR and lists one record per CDR3 protein. The table records about 180,000 distinct CDR3 sequences, 85% to 95% of them present only once. Sample: CD4+ T cells from PBMCs. The receptors stem from a human donor with Susac syndrome.

This chain uses TRBV4-2 with TRBJ2-6, with D hard to call. The CDR3 sequence is 20 residues long. The V end was cut by 5 bases, the J end by 0 bases, with 23 bases between. The germline V gene has CDR1 LGHNA and CDR2 YNFKEQ. The CDR3 DNA sequence: TGTGCCAGCAGCTATCAAGTATGGGTTTCTAAACACTCTGGGGCCAACGTCCTGACTTTC. It encodes CASSYQVWVSKHSGANVLTF.

The rearrangement joins TRBV5-1 to TRBJ2-2, with TRBD1 as a possible D gene (7 bases). The V gene lost 4 bases and the J gene lost 2 bases, with 12 bases spanning the gap. The CDR3 contains 15 residues. CDR1 is SGHRS, CDR2 YFSETQ, per germline. CDR3 loop: CASSGGGLNTGELFF. The CDR3 DNA follows: TGCGCCAGCAGCGGAGGGGGCCTAAACACCGGGGAGCTGTTTTTT.

In its sample, this clonotype was seen once. The chain joins TRBV6-4 to TRBJ1-2; D might be TRBD1 (5 bases). This CDR3 spans 13 amino acids. Germline assignment: CDR1 MRHNA and CDR2 SNTAGT. V was pared by 2 bases and J by 5 bases, with 9 bases between. In DNA, the CDR3 is TGTGCCAGCAGTGACGGGGGAGGGTATGGCTACACCTTC. This translates into CASSDGGGYGYTF.

This clonotype has just one count. The chain has TRBV12-3 or TRBV12-4 and TRBJ2-1; TRBD1 agrees at 8 bases. Germline trimming cut 5 bases from V and 6 bases from J; bases unmatched to any gene: 12. The CDR3 length is 16 residues. CDR3 DNA: TGTGCCAGCAGTCCGCTTGCCGGGACAGGACTCAATGAGCAGTTCTTC. This translates into CASSPLAGTGLNEQFF.

The CDR3 DNA follows: TGCGCCAGCAGCTTGGGGACTAGCCGTGGTGAGCAGTTCTTC. It codes for CASSLGTSRGEQFF. The chain is built from TRBV5-1 and TRBJ2-1; 8 nucleotides line up with TRBD2. The CDR3 is 14 residues long. Trimming at V came to 0 bases and at J to 9 bases, leaving 5 bases not matched to a gene. Germline-derived CDR1 and CDR2 are SGHRS and YFSETQ.

The genes are TRBV29-1 and TRBJ1-2, with TRBD1 matching 7 bases. Germline V lookup: CDR1 SQVTM, CDR2 ANQGSEA. Unmatched junction bases numbered 7, after V lost 8 bases and J lost 4 bases. The CDR3 is 12 residues long. The CDR3 reads CSIERDSYGYTF. CDR3 nucleotide sequence: TGCAGCATCGAAAGGGACAGCTATGGCTACACCTTC.

The gene calls are TRBV3-1 and TRBJ1-1; unclear D gene. Trimming removed 10 bases at V and 2 bases at J, with 17 bases between. This CDR3 region has 14 residues. The germline CDR1 and CDR2 sequences are LGHDT and YNNKEL (reference sequence). The CDR3 reads CATSSRIGNTEAFF. As DNA, the CDR3 is TGTGCCACCTCTTCCCGGATTGGAAACACTGAAGCTTTCTTT.

The rearrangement links TRBV20-1 to TRBJ2-1; 11 bases are shared with TRBD2. There are 14 residues in the CDR3. V gave up 5 bases and J gave up 9 bases; unmatched junction bases: 9. Germline V gene lookup returns CDR1 DFQATT and CDR2 SNEGSKA (reference sequence). CDR3 amino acids: CSAFSGGAYGEQFF. The CDR3 DNA reads as TGCAGTGCTTTTAGCGGGGGGGCCTATGGTGAGCAGTTCTTC.

The chain links TRBV9 to TRBJ2-1, with D possibly called TRBD1 or TRBD2 (6 bases each). The CDR3 runs 16 residues. V lost 0 bases to trimming and J lost 5 bases, with 15 bases between them. CDR1 and CDR2 from the germline V gene are SGDLS and YYNGEE. This chain's CDR3 is CASSVARGDPNNEQFF. Written as DNA, the CDR3 is TGTGCCAGCAGCGTAGCTAGGGGGGACCCCAACAATGAGCAGTTCTTC.

The rearrangement uses TRBV9 and TRBJ2-5, with 7 bases identical to TRBD1. The junction had 12 bases not matched to a gene; V was cut back by 0 bases and J by 7 bases. CDR3 length: 16 amino acids. Germline-derived CDR1 and CDR2 are SGDLS and YYNGEE. CDR3 in DNA: TGTGCCAGCAGCGTAGGACTTGACAGGGTCGAAGGGACCCAGTACTTC. It yields the protein CASSVGLDRVEGTQYF.

The chain employs TRBV7-2 and TRBJ1-3, with 10 bases aligning to TRBD1. The CDR3 consists of 15 residues. The V gene end was trimmed by 4 bases and the J gene end by 4 bases; junction bases not matched to a gene: 4. CDR1 is SGHTA and CDR2 is FQGNSA in the germline V gene. CDR3 bases: TGTGCCAGCAGCTCCGGGACAGGGGCAGGAAACACCATATATTTT. It is translated as CASSSGTGAGNTIYF.

This chain connects TRBV7-9 to TRBJ2-5; D is unclear. Germline CDR1 is SEHNR and CDR2 is FQNEAQ (reference sequence). The CDR3 is 13 amino acids. V was cut by 5 bases and J by 1 base, with 8 bases left in between. The CDR3 DNA reads as TGTGCCAGCAGCGGACCATCCCAAGAGACCCAGTACTTC. Amino acid sequence: CASSGPSQETQYF.

The chain combines TRBV15 with TRBJ1-1, with 8 bases fitting TRBD1. V lost 0 bases, J lost 5 bases, and 5 bases stayed unmatched. Germline CDR1 is LNHNV and CDR2 is YYDKDF (reference sequence). This CDR3 has 15 amino acids. The chain's CDR3 is CATSREGQGGTEAFF. CDR3 DNA: TGTGCCACCAGCAGAGAAGGACAGGGAGGAACTGAAGCTTTCTTT.

The V gene is TRBV7-9, the J gene TRBJ2-1; 9 nucleotides align to TRBD2. The CDR3 sequence is 16 residues long. V lost 0 bases, J lost 2 bases, and 2 bases stayed unmatched. The V gene's germline CDR1 is SEHNR and CDR2 FQNEAQ (reference sequence). CDR3 protein: CASSLALAGTYNEQFF. CDR3 bases: TGTGCCAGCAGCTTAGCGCTAGCGGGGACCTACAATGAGCAGTTCTTC.

The chain is built from TRBV29-1 and TRBJ2-2; TRBD1 aligns across 10 bases. Germline trimming cut 7 bases from V and 6 bases from J; bases unmatched to any gene: 8. The CDR3 length is 14 residues. CDR1 and CDR2 (germline): SQVTM, ANQGSEA. This CDR3 reads CSARPGTGAGELFF. The CDR3 DNA reads as TGCAGCGCCCGGCCCGGGACAGGGGCCGGGGAGCTGTTTTTT.

The chain employs TRBV7-8 and TRBJ1-6; TRBD1 might be the D (6 bases). Germline assignment: CDR1 SGHVS and CDR2 FQNEAQ. The CDR3 covers 16 residues. V lost 0 bases, J lost 7 bases, and 13 bases lay in between. The CDR3 bases are TGTGCCAGCAGCTTAGCGTCCCAGGGGAGCAATTCACCCCTCCACTTT. Translated: CASSLASQGSNSPLHF.

The gene calls are TRBV12-5 and TRBJ2-1, with TRBD1 matching over 9 bases. V gave up 5 bases and J gave up 2 bases; unmatched junction bases: 10. Per the germline V gene, CDR1 is LGHNT and CDR2 is FRNRAP. CDR3 length equals 17 residues. CDR3 DNA sequence: TGTGCTAGTGGTGGCCCCTGGGGACAGGGTGCCTACAATGAGCAGTTCTTC. Protein product: CASGGPWGQGAYNEQFF. Together with reference TRBV12-5 and TRBJ2-1, the CDR3 gives the full variable domain: DARVTQTPRHKVTEMGQEVTMRCQPILGHNTVFWYRQTMMQGLELLAYFRNRAPLDDSGMPKDRFSAEMPDATLATLKIQPSEPRDSAVYFCASGGPWGQGAYNEQFFGPGTRLTVL.

The CDR3: CSARRTLGQFADTQYF. The CDR3 nucleotides are TGCAGTGCTAGACGGACCCTGGGCCAGTTTGCAGATACGCAGTATTTT. The chain combines TRBV20-1 with TRBJ2-3; D unclear. This CDR3 has 16 amino acids. Trimming removed 2 bases at V and 4 bases at J, with 19 bases between. CDR1 and CDR2 (germline): DFQATT, SNEGSKA (reference sequence).

This clonotype occurred once. V usage is TRBV5-1 and J usage is TRBJ2-1, with 9 bases aligning to TRBD1. This CDR3 is built from 17 residues. The germline V gene encodes CDR1 SGHRS and CDR2 YFSETQ. V gave up 3 bases and J gave up 7 bases; unmatched junction bases: 14. CDR3 sequence reads: CASSSRNPGTGLNEQFF. The CDR3 bases are TGCGCCAGCAGCTCGCGAAACCCCGGGACAGGGTTGAATGAGCAGTTCTTC.

The chain is built from TRBV6-5 and TRBJ1-5; TRBD1 matches at 11 bases. J lost 2 bases, V lost 5 bases, and 14 bases had no gene match. Germline V lookup: CDR1 MNHEY, CDR2 SVGAGI. This CDR3 is built from 19 residues. CDR3 protein: CASSTSGQGVRMGNQPQHF. The CDR3 DNA sequence: TGTGCCAGCAGTACCTCGGGACAGGGGGTAAGAATGGGCAATCAGCCCCAGCATTTT.

V gene TRBV13 combines with J gene TRBJ2-7; TRBD2 matches 9 bases. The V segment lost 0 bases and the J segment 4 bases; nucleotides outside the gene matches: 7. CDR3 length equals 16 residues. CDR1 is PRHDT, CDR2 FYEKMQ, per germline (reference sequence). The CDR3 DNA reads as TGTGCCAGCAGCTTAGGCCGGGCTAGCGGGGTATACGAGCAGTACTTC. Protein sequence: CASSLGRASGVYEQYF.